This passage covers 5 T cell receptor beta chains from one sample sequenced in a study of early T cells in non-severe SARS-CoV-2 infection. MiXCR, run by TCRdb on the 5' RACE reads, gives a single entry per CDR3 protein. The sample contains 75,000 to 80,000 distinct CDR3 sequences, around 15% of which appear only once. Sequencing was carried out using whole blood. All receptors derive from an adult who was a healthcare worker with PCR-confirmed SARS-CoV-2 infection or an uninfected control (not recorded which).

The chain couples TRBV10-3 to TRBJ2-7, with 10 bases that match TRBD2. The length of the CDR3 is 17 residues. V lost 6 bases and J lost 0; bases outside the gene matches: 11. Looked up from germline, CDR1 is ENHRY and CDR2 is SYGVKD. The DNA of the CDR3 is TGTGCCATCAGCAGACCCCCCGCTAGCGGGAGCTCCTACGAGCAGTACTTC. This translates into CAISRPPASGSSYEQYF.

The rearrangement joins TRBV29-1 to TRBJ2-7; D might be TRBD1 (6 bases). The germline V gene has CDR1 SQVTM and CDR2 ANQGSEA. The CDR3 spans 13 residues. Trimming removed 3 bases at V and 7 bases at J, with 16 bases between. The chain's CDR3 is CSVDREGTREQYF. CDR3 nucleotides: TGCAGCGTTGATCGCGAAGGGACAAGAGAGCAGTACTTC.

This clonotype was recorded a few times. The chain links TRBV29-1 to TRBJ2-7; D call uncertain. In germline, CDR1 is SQVTM, CDR2 ANQGSEA. CDR3 length: 12 residues. V gave up 5 bases and J gave up 1 base, with 9 bases separating them. The CDR3 coding sequence is TGCAGCGTTCGGCAGAATTCCTACGAGCAGTACTTC. This translates into CSVRQNSYEQYF.

The chain uses TRBV11-2 and TRBJ2-2, with a tentative D call TRBD1 (6 bases). The germline CDR1 and CDR2 sequences are SGHAT and FQNNGV. V was shortened by 5 bases and J by 0 bases, with 13 bases between the two germline ends. The CDR3 is 16 residues long. CDR3 loop: CASSHGTFANTGELFF. DNA for the CDR3: TGTGCCAGCAGCCATGGGACATTCGCGAACACCGGGGAGCTGTTTTTT.

The rearrangement joins TRBV3-1 to TRBJ2-3; D is ambiguous. Germline V gene sequence: CDR1 LGHDT, CDR2 YNNKEL (reference sequence). The CDR3 contains 14 residues. Trimming cost V 6 bases and J 3 bases, with 13 bases left between them. The CDR3 region is CASSRDWRTDTQYF. The CDR3 DNA follows: TGTGCCAGCAGTCGAGACTGGAGAACAGATACGCAGTATTTT.